This T cell receptor beta chain stems from a study of identical twins. This CDR3 has 15 amino acids. Trimming shortened V by 5 bases and J by 0 bases, and 13 bases separated the two germline ends. The germline V gene has CDR1 SGHTA and CDR2 FQGNSA. Study results and limitations: There were fewer insertions in abundant cord blood beta clonotypes, but memory repertoires showed no such pattern.

Only a few counts were recorded for this clonotype. Its antigen is undetermined. TCRdb recomputed calls from the 5' RACE reads with MiXCR, one row per CDR3 protein. The sample has more than 1.5 million distinct CDR3 sequences; 25% to 35% are singletons. The chain couples TRBV7-2 to TRBJ1-2; possible D gene TRBD1, 5 bases. The source of this sequence is a newborn girl in good health. The sequenced sample was cord blood. CDR3 sequence: CASSPEGQPNYGYTF. As DNA, the CDR3 is TGTGCCAGCAGCCCCGAGGGGCAGCCTAACTATGGCTACACCTTC.